The following is a T cell receptor (beta chain) sequence with its context. This clonotype has a count of ten or more. There is no known antigen for this receptor. Base quality data are lacking; no much larger clone is found one base away. Via the germline V gene, CDR1 is MDHEN and CDR2 SYDVKM. V loses 2 bases of germline sequence and J loses 5 bases, and the interval between the two ends is 9 bases. Counted from cysteine to phenylalanine, this CDR3 has 13 amino acids. The DNA shown is the 39-base CDR3, in frame from base 1. These data are taken from a study of beta chain bispecific antibodies for T cell cancers (TCRdb year 2021). As for the study more broadly: Healthy donor T cells were cocultured with T cell leukemia lines and bispecific antibodies, and TRBV sequencing of the surviving cells was then used to measure how much each TRBV family was depleted. Jurkat cells expressed surface TRBV12 (TRBV12-3), and HPB-ALL cells expressed surface TRBV5-5. Study-level results and caveats: Cross-reactivity of the anti-TRBV5-5 antibody with TRBV5-6 was attributed to high sequence similarity between the two genes. Apart from the targeted and closely related genes, all other TRBV family members appeared to be unaffected by the TRBV-directed bispecific antibodies. Every sequenced sample contained a mix of leukemia cell line cells and normal T cells, and most targeted TRBV signal came from the leukemia cells rather than from the normal T cells. Relative to anti-CD19, the TRBV12-3 share of total TRBV signal was reduced by around 99% after anti-TRBV12 exposure, whereas a nonsignificant approximately 35% decrease was observed for TRBV12-4.

In the paper's terms, the treatment or condition label means: alpha-V12: anti-TRBV12 scFv linked to anti-CD3 scFv. T cells were expanded from blood mononuclear cells with anti-CD3 antibody OKT3 or CD3/CD28 Dynabeads for approximately three days. The anti-TRBV12 bispecific sample came from a coculture of Jurkat leukemia cells with normal T cells, compared against an anti-CD19 bispecific control coculture. The expanded T cells were grown in RPMI 1640 containing around 9.4% fetal bovine serum, recombinant human IL-2 (100 IU/ml) and IL-7 (around 4.6 ng/ml). Each coculture contained approximately 5 x 10^4 normal T cells, approximately 5 x 10^4 target cells and bispecific antibody in about 98 ul and was incubated for 15 to 20 hours at 37 degrees C. Each bispecific antibody consisted of two single-chain variable fragments expressed in a single-chain diabody format with a His tag. Healthy human donors supplied the effector T cells, with peripheral blood mononuclear cells isolated from leukapheresis samples using Ficoll density gradient centrifugation.

Unique molecular identifier barcodes were built into the libraries and used for clonotype quantification. Qiagen AllPrep DNA/RNA Micro kits were used to isolate total RNA, and an Agilent TapeStation was used to check RNA quality. TCR beta libraries were constructed by 5' RACE, in which cDNA synthesis was followed by two PCR steps with TCR beta constant-region gene-specific primers. Sequencing of the TCR beta libraries was performed on an Illumina MiSeq platform. From the authors' description of their analysis: MIGEC, MiXCR and VDJtools were used for read processing. The frequency of each clonotype was calculated as the fraction of all unique molecular identifiers in the sample that belonged to that clonotype. Any TRBV gene that IMGT lists as a pseudogene or open reading frame, and is therefore nonfunctional, such as TRBV1, TRBV12-1 and TRBV21, was left out. Through fastp at Q25 and MiXCR, TCRdb rebuilt clones from the public reads, retaining in-frame beta chains. Rows with a matching CDR3 protein are joined into one entry that keeps the most common DNA and genes. TCRdb, not the authors, supplied the V and J calls. The sample has 20,000 to 25,000 distinct CDR3 sequences on record, just over 2% of them singletons. The ten largest account for about 5% of the sample.

The sequence is built from TRBV28 and TRBJ2-5, with a tentative D gene TRBD1 over 5 matching bases. The sequence came from a human donor in good health. Some clones in this sample may be carry-over from other donors' samples. The sample in question was healthy donor T cells cultured with leukemia cells, obtained from a culture containing a bispecific antibody targeting TCR Vbeta12. DNA sequence: TGTGCCAGCAGTTTACAGGGCTGGGAGACCCAGTACTTC. This gives the protein CASSLQGWETQYF.